Below, one TCR beta chain is given with its context. The CDR3 sequence is 15 residues long. V was shortened by 4 bases and J by 0 bases, with 13 bases between the two germline ends. CDR1 and CDR2 from the germline V gene are SGHKS and YYEKEE (reference sequence). This record comes from a study of blood T cells in healthy people across ages. Together with a sample-barcoded 5' primer, a J-beta primer mix was included in a second PCR lasting about 7 to 12 cycles. TCRdb ran MiXCR on the 5' RACE reads and lists one entry per CDR3 protein. The data contain fewer than 1.5 million distinct CDR3 sequences, 42% of them seen just once; the ten biggest clones take up 7% to 9.5%.

V usage is TRBV5-5 and J usage is TRBJ1-1; D is possibly TRBD1 (6 bases). What was sequenced was blood. The receptor was derived from a woman aged 18-29 years in good health. CDR3 nucleotides: TGTGCCAGCAGCGTCCAGGACAGTCTGAACACTGAAGCTTTCTTT. Its translation is CASSVQDSLNTEAFF.